The rows below give T cell receptor beta chains drawn from one sample of a study of OX40 agonist ivuxolimab in advanced cancers. Method: immunoSEQ multiplex PCR; TCRdb's copy keeps in-frame clones and lacks some. The top ten clones hold about 1.5% of a sample with tens of thousands of clones, roughly 84% of them seen once. The sequencing used CD4+ or CD8+ T cells sorted from blood, collected in a trial of the OX40 agonist ivuxolimab. All receptors derive from an adult with an advanced solid tumor such as melanoma, head and neck, liver or kidney cancer. The CDR3 runs from the conserved cysteine through the conserved F or W. A D gene is named only where the DNA matches it firmly. Not all rows give a size; the values are once, few, many and, for expanded clones, a class.

CDR3nt,CDR3aa,v_gene,j_gene,abundance,d_gene
TGTGCCAGCAGCTTGGTAGTCACAGGGGGGACTGAAGCTTTCTTT,CASSLVVTGGTEAFF,TRBV5-8,TRBJ1-1,-,TRBD1
TGTGCCAGCAGTAAAGATTTCTACCGGGACAGCGGAGAGACCCAGTACTTC,CASSKDFYRDSGETQYF,TRBV6-1,TRBJ2-5,-,TRBD1
TGTGCCAGCAGTTTACCCACTCGGGACAGGGTCTCCTACGAGCAGTACTTC,CASSLPTRDRVSYEQYF,TRBV28,TRBJ2-7,-,TRBD1
TGTGCCAGTAAGGAAGCGGGACCCATCAAGACCCAGTACTTC,CASKEAGPIKTQYF,TRBV19,TRBJ2-5,-,TRBD2
TGTGCCAGCAGTGAGCAGGGACAGGGTCGAGAGACCCAGTACTTC,CASSEQGQGRETQYF,TRBV2,TRBJ2-5,once,TRBD1
TGTGCCATTTCGCGTATCGGGGGTCCTCAAGAGACCCAGTACTTC,CAISRIGGPQETQYF,TRBV2,TRBJ2-5,-,-
TGTGCCTGGATGCCCATGAACACTGAAGCTTTCTTT,CAWMPMNTEAFF,TRBV30,TRBJ1-1,-,-
TGCGCCAGCAGCCCCCGGGACAGGGTTGGCGGTACTGAAGCTTTCTTT,CASSPRDRVGGTEAFF,TRBV5-1,TRBJ1-1,once,TRBD1
TGTGCCAGCAGATTAACCGGGACACCGAATTCACCCCTCCACTTT,CASRLTGTPNSPLHF,TRBV19,TRBJ1-6,-,-
TGTGCCATCAGTCCCACAGGGGGCTCTGGAAACACCATATATTTT,CAISPTGGSGNTIYF,TRBV10-3,TRBJ1-3,-,TRBD1
TGTGCCAGTAGACCAGACGACGACGAGCAGTACTTC,CASRPDDDEQYF,TRBV19,TRBJ2-7,-,-
TGTGCCAGCAGCGTAGACAGGGACCACGAGCAGTACTTC,CASSVDRDHEQYF,TRBV9,TRBJ2-7,few,-
TGTGCCATCAGCCCTCAGCGGGGAGAGACCCAGTACTTC,CAISPQRGETQYF,TRBV10-3,TRBJ2-5,-,TRBD2
TGTGCCAGCAGTGAATCTAGCGGGGGGGCCCCGGATACGCAGTATTTT,CASSESSGGAPDTQYF,TRBV25-1,TRBJ2-3,-,TRBD2
TGTGCCAGCAGCGCCGGACTAGCGAACGAGCAGTACTTC,CASSAGLANEQYF,TRBV2,TRBJ2-7,-,TRBD2
TGTGCCAGCAGCCAAACGACAGGGTTGGACGAGCAGTACTTC,CASSQTTGLDEQYF,TRBV5-6,TRBJ2-7,-,TRBD1
TGTGCCAGCACACAGGGGGCTAGAGAGACCCAGTACTTC,CASTQGARETQYF,TRBV6-1,TRBJ2-5,-,TRBD1
TGTGCCAGCAGTGATGGGAGCACAGATACGCAGTATTTT,CASSDGSTDTQYF,TRBV2,TRBJ2-3,-,-
TGTGCCAGCAGTGAATCCAACTCCAATCAGCCCCAGCATTTT,CASSESNSNQPQHF,TRBV6-1,TRBJ1-5,-,-
TGTGCCAGCAGCTTATCGCGGGAGGGCCTAACCGGGGAGCTGTTTTTT,CASSLSREGLTGELFF,TRBV7-2,TRBJ2-2,-,TRBD2
TGTGCCTGGAGTGGTGAGGGAAATCAGCCCCAGCATTTT,CAWSGEGNQPQHF,TRBV30,TRBJ1-5,-,-
TGTGCAGCCTCCGGGGGGGGCTCTGGGGCCAACGTCCTGACTTTC,CAASGGGSGANVLTF,TRBV5-5,TRBJ2-6,-,TRBD2
TGTGCCTCTAGGGGGCGTCGGCTGTCCGGGGCCAACGTCCTGACTTTC,CASRGRRLSGANVLTF,TRBV30,TRBJ2-6,-,TRBD1
TGTGCCTGGAGTGTTGGAGAACAAGCCTATGGCTACACCTTC,CAWSVGEQAYGYTF,TRBV30,TRBJ1-2,-,-
TGCGCCAGCAGCCAGGGACTCCCAGGGGATGAAAAACTGTTTTTT,CASSQGLPGDEKLFF,TRBV5-1,TRBJ1-4,-,-
TGTGCCTGGAGTGTCCAGGGTAATCAGCCCCAGCATTTT,CAWSVQGNQPQHF,TRBV30,TRBJ1-5,-,-
TGTGCCAGCAGCTTAAAGGGTCGCAGGCTCGTGCAGTACTTC,CASSLKGRRLVQYF,TRBV7-3,TRBJ2-7,-,-
TGTGCCAGCAGTGAAGTTCCCCGCATTTATAGCAATCAGCCCCAGCATTTT,CASSEVPRIYSNQPQHF,TRBV6-1,TRBJ1-5,-,-
TGTGCCAGCAGTTACCCCTCCCAACTAGCCGGTACGCAGTATTTT,CASSYPSQLAGTQYF,TRBV6-6,TRBJ2-3,-,-
TGCGCCAGCAGTGATTTGGGATTCACAGATACGCAGTATTTT,CASSDLGFTDTQYF,TRBV10-1,TRBJ2-3,-,-
TGTGCCAGCAGTCTGGGGAGGGGGATAACTAATGAAAAACTGTTTTTT,CASSLGRGITNEKLFF,TRBV27,TRBJ1-4,-,-
TGTGCCAGCAGCCCTGGGCTAGCCAAAAACATTCAGTACTTC,CASSPGLAKNIQYF,TRBV11-2,TRBJ2-4,-,-
TGTGCCAGCAGGACGGGCCCCACAGATACGCAGTATTTT,CASRTGPTDTQYF,TRBV5-4,TRBJ2-3,-,-
TGTGCCAGCGGGGGACAGGGAAGGGTTCAGCCCCAGCATTTT,CASGGQGRVQPQHF,TRBV28,TRBJ1-5,-,TRBD1
TGCGCCAGCAGCTTGGAGGCGATTAGCTCTGGAAACACCATATATTTT,CASSLEAISSGNTIYF,TRBV5-1,TRBJ1-3,-,-
TGTGCCATCAGTGACAAGGGGAGCGGGGAGCTGTTTTTT,CAISDKGSGELFF,TRBV10-3,TRBJ2-2,-,-
TGTGCCAGCAGTGGATCTGACTCTGGAAACACCATATATTTT,CASSGSDSGNTIYF,TRBV13,TRBJ1-3,-,-
TGTGCCAGCAGCTCTGACTATGGTACGCAGTATTTT,CASSSDYGTQYF,TRBV7-8,TRBJ2-3,-,-
TGTGCCTGGACCCCTCGGGGGGCGCGGCGCGAGCAGTACTTC,CAWTPRGARREQYF,TRBV30,TRBJ2-7,-,-
TGTGCCAGCAGCTTAGCGGGGAGGTACCGTGAGCAGTTCTTC,CASSLAGRYREQFF,TRBV7-9,TRBJ2-1,-,-
TGTGCCAGTAGTAGGGGGCTAGGGGCCAACGTCCTGACTTTC,CASSRGLGANVLTF,TRBV19,TRBJ2-6,-,-
TGTGCCAGCAGGGACGGGACTAGCGGCTCCTACAATGAGCAGTTCTTC,CASRDGTSGSYNEQFF,TRBV2,TRBJ2-1,-,TRBD2
TGTGCCAGCAGTGAGACAGGGGTCAGAGAAAAACTGTTTTTT,CASSETGVREKLFF,TRBV25-1,TRBJ1-4,-,TRBD1
TGTGCCAGCAGCAAAGCGCTCGGCAGGGGGCGACGTCCCTATGGCTACACCTTC,CASSKALGRGRRPYGYTF,TRBV21-1,TRBJ1-2,-,-
TGTGCCAGCAGCCCGACGCCGGTGGGAGGGCGTGAAAAACTGTTTTTT,CASSPTPVGGREKLFF,TRBV7-8,TRBJ1-4,once,-
TGTGCCAGCAGCGTACTCGGCGGTGGGACAGGGTCGAACACCGGGGAGCTGTTTTTT,CASSVLGGGTGSNTGELFF,TRBV9,TRBJ2-2,-,TRBD1
TGTGCCAGCAGACCCGCCGGGGGCCCTGGAAACACCATATATTTT,CASRPAGGPGNTIYF,TRBV7-9,TRBJ1-3,-,-
TGTGCCATCAGTGAGTCCGCAGATACGCAGTATTTT,CAISESADTQYF,TRBV10-3,TRBJ2-3,-,-
TGTGCCAGCAGCAAAAGGCCCCCCACGGCCGTAGAAAAACTGTTTTTT,CASSKRPPTAVEKLFF,TRBV21-1,TRBJ1-4,-,-
TGTGCCATCAGTCCCGACAGGGGAATCGCCTCAGAGACCCAGTACTTC,CAISPDRGIASETQYF,TRBV10-3,TRBJ2-5,-,TRBD1
TGTGCCATCAGTGGGGCTACCGGCTCCTACAATGAGCAGTTCTTC,CAISGATGSYNEQFF,TRBV10-3,TRBJ2-1,once,-
TGTGCCAGCAGTGATGCCCAGGGGGCACAGCCCCAGCATTTT,CASSDAQGAQPQHF,TRBV6-1,TRBJ1-5,-,TRBD1
TGTGCCAGCAGCTCCTCGACAGGGGGGAACACTGAAGCTTTCTTT,CASSSSTGGNTEAFF,TRBV7-9,TRBJ1-1,-,TRBD1